Shown below are 7 T cell receptor beta chains from a single sample sequenced in a study of T cells in Graves' hyperthyroidism and ophthalmopathy. Amplification of TCR beta CDR3 regions used RNA as the template. HTBI primers were the set used in a first-round RT-PCR of the TCR CDR3. Each CDR3 protein is one row after TCRdb ran MiXCR on the multiplex PCR reads. This table has 380,000 or so distinct CDR3 sequences, roughly 12% appearing once. The specimen sequenced was blood. Receptor source: a man younger than 40 with Graves' hyperthyroidism that later progressed to Graves' ophthalmopathy.

Only a few counts were recorded for this clonotype. V usage is TRBV7-9 and J usage is TRBJ2-7, with D possibly called TRBD1 or TRBD2 (5 bases each). Deletions cut 4 bases from V and 6 bases from J, with 19 bases between. The CDR3 consists of 15 residues. Germline assignment: CDR1 SEHNR and CDR2 FQNEAQ (reference sequence). The CDR3 spells CASSSVRDGHAEQYF. The CDR3 DNA is TGTGCCAGCAGCTCCGTAAGGGACGGGCACGCCGAGCAGTACTTC.

This chain uses TRBV19 with TRBJ1-1; D not certain. CDR3 length: 13 residues. In germline, CDR1 is LNHDA, CDR2 SQIVND (reference sequence). Trimming stripped 4 bases from V and 0 bases from J, with 6 bases between. CDR3: CASSREMNTEAFF. The CDR3, as DNA: TGTGCCAGTAGTAGGGAAATGAACACTGAAGCTTTCTTT.

The sample holds many counts of this clonotype. The genes are TRBV10-3 and TRBJ1-1, with D possibly matching TRBD1 (5 bases). There are 15 residues in the CDR3. Germline V gene sequence: CDR1 ENHRY, CDR2 SYGVKD. The V end lost 4 bases, the J end lost 3 bases, and 15 bases lay between the germline ends. CDR3 sequence: CAISVHQLTDTEAFF. CDR3 sequence (DNA): TGTGCCATCAGTGTCCATCAGCTGACAGACACTGAAGCTTTCTTT.

The chain carries TRBV5-4 and TRBJ1-2, with D hard to call. Germline V CDR1 and CDR2: SGHNT, YYREEE (reference sequence). Between the trimmed V and J ends, which lost 1 base and 0 bases, there was a span of 7 bases. The CDR3 spans 14 residues. The CDR3 loop reads CASSLPSTNYGYTF. In DNA, the CDR3 is TGTGCCAGCAGCTTGCCCAGCACTAACTATGGCTACACCTTC.

The CDR3: CASSPWTSGGTDTQYF. CDR3 DNA: TGTGCCAGCAGCCCCTGGACTAGCGGGGGCACAGATACGCAGTATTTT. The rearrangement uses TRBV3-1 and TRBJ2-3; 12 bases line up with TRBD2. V shed 4 bases and J 1 base; nucleotides not matched to a gene: 3. Germline V gives CDR1 LGHDT, CDR2 YNNKEL (reference sequence). The CDR3 has 16 residues.

On this clonotype: A much bigger clone sits one base away, suggesting this may be a read error. The chain carries TRBV27 and TRBJ2-7, with D perhaps matching TRBD1 or TRBD2 (5 bases each). Trimming shortened V by 11 bases and J by 4 bases, and 21 bases separated the two germline ends. Per germline, CDR1 MNHEY and CDR2 SMNVEV (reference sequence). This CDR3 comprises 14 residues. This CDR3 reads CACGRDRARYEQYF. CDR3 nucleotide sequence: TGTGCCTGCGGCCGGGACCGAGCTCGTTACGAGCAGTACTTC.

The gene calls are TRBV5-1 and TRBJ1-2, with D perhaps matching TRBD1 (6 bases). Germline CDR1 and CDR2: SGHRS and YFSETQ. This CDR3 comprises 14 residues. V was trimmed by 4 bases and J by 3 bases, leaving 13 bases between them. The CDR3 DNA follows: TGCGCCAGCAGCCCGTTGGGGGGCGACTATGGCTACACCTTC. This sequence encodes CASSPLGGDYGYTF.